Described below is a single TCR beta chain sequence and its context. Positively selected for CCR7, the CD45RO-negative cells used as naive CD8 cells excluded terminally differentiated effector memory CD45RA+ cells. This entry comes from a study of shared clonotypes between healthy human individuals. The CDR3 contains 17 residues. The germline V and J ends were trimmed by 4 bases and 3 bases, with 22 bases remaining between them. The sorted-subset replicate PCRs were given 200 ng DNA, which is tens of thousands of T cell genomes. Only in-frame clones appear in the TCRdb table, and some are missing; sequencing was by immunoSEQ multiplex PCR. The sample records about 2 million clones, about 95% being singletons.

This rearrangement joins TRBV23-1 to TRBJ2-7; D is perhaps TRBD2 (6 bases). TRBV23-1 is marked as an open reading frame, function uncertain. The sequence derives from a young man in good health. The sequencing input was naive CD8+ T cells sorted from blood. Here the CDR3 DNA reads TGCGCCAGCAGTCTTCGGGACCCGGAGGGTCCCCACTACGAGCAGTACTTC. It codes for CASSLRDPEGPHYEQYF.